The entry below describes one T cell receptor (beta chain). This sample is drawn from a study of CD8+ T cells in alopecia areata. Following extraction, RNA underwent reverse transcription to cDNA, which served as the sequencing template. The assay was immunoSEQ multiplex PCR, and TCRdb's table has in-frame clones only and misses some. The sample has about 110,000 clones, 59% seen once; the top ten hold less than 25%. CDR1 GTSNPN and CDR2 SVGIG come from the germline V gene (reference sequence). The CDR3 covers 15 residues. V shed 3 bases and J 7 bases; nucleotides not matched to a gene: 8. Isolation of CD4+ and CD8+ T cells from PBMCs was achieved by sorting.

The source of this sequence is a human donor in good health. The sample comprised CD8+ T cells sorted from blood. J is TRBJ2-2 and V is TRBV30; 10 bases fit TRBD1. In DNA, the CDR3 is TGTGCCTGGAGGGACGGGACAGGGGATAACGGGGAGCTGTTTTTT. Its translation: CAWRDGTGDNGELFF.